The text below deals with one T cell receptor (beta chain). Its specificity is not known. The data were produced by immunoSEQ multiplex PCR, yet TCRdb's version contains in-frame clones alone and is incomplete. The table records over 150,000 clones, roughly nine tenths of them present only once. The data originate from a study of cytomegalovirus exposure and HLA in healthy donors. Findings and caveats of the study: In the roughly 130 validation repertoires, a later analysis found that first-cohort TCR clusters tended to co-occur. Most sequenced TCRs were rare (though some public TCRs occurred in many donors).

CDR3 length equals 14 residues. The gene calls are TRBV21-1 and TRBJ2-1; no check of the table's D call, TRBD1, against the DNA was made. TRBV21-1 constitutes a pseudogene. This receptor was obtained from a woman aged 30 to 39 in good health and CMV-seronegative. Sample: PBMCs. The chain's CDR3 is CASSKIQGDNEQFF. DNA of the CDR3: TGTGCCAGCAGCAAAATACAGGGCGACAATGAGCAGTTCTTC.